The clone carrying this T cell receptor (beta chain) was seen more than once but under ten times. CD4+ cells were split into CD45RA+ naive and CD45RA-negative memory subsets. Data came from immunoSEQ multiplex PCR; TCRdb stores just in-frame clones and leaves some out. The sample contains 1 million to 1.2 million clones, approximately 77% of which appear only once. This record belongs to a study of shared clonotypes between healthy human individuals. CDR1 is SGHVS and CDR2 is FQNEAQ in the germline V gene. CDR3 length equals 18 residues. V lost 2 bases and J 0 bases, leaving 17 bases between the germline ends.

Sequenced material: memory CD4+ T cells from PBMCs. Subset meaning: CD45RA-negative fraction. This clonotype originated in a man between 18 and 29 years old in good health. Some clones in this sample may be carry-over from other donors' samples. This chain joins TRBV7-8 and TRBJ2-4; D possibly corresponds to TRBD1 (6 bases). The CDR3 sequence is CASSLLLGQGTAKNIQYF. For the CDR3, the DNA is TGTGCCAGCAGCTTACTTTTGGGGCAGGGGACAGCCAAAAACATTCAGTACTTC.